This TCR beta chain was sequenced in a study of cytomegalovirus exposure and HLA in healthy donors. These donors, healthy bone marrow donors, were studied. Study conclusions and caveats: TCR beta sequences numbering over 15,000 were associated with HLA alleles at 0.05 false discovery rate in a later analysis. The authors enumerated 150 to 200 TCR beta chains as linked to cytomegalovirus.

In the PCR, 60 Vbeta and 13 Jbeta primers were used. Sequenced by immunoSEQ multiplex PCR; TCRdb stores in-frame clones only, minus some. The table has just under 150,000 clones, roughly 80% seen once. Germline CDR1 and CDR2: SGDLS and YYNGEE. V dropped 0 bases and J dropped 7; count of bases not matched to a gene: 6. This CDR3 comprises 15 residues. As regards this clone: Its antigen is unidentified.

The origin of this receptor is a woman under 40 in good health and CMV-seronegative. The chain joins TRBV9 to TRBJ2-1, with TRBD1 identical over 8 bases. The sample was PBMCs. CDR3: CASSVEQGGLNEQFF. The CDR3 nucleotides are TGTGCCAGCAGCGTAGAACAGGGGGGTCTTAATGAGCAGTTCTTC.